This is a list of T cell receptor beta chains from one sample in a study of T cell responses to AZD1222 COVID-19 vaccine. Sequencing used immunoSEQ multiplex PCR; TCRdb keeps in-frame clones, though not all of them. This sample has roughly 120,000 clones, with around 84% found just once. The material was peripheral blood, obtained 28 days after the second AZD1222 dose. The receptors here all came from an adult who received the AZD1222 COVID-19 vaccine. Both conserved end residues are part of each CDR3. D genes are given only for firm matches. Not every row has a clone size; where given, it reads once, few, many or a size class.

J gene	clone size	V gene	D gene	CDR3 protein	CDR3 DNA
TRBJ2-1	NA	TRBV7-3	TRBD2	CASRRTSGSSEQFF	TGTGCCAGCAGACGGACTAGCGGGAGCAGTGAGCAGTTCTTC
TRBJ2-2	NA	TRBV24-1	NA	CATSENRVQHGELFF	TGTGCCACCAGTGAAAACAGGGTCCAACACGGGGAGCTGTTTTTT
TRBJ2-3	NA	TRBV11-2	NA	CASSFRFTDTQYF	TGTGCCAGCAGCTTCAGGTTCACAGATACGCAGTATTTT
TRBJ1-3	NA	TRBV30	NA	CAWSDLRSGNTIYF	TGTGCCTGGAGTGACCTGCGCTCTGGAAACACCATATATTTT
TRBJ1-1	NA	TRBV3-1/TRBV3-2	NA	CASSPPVGSTEAFF	TGTGCCAGCAGCCCCCCGGTTGGGAGCACTGAAGCTTTCTTT
TRBJ1-1	NA	TRBV25-1	NA	CASSEGFMNTEAFF	TGTGCCAGCAGTGAAGGCTTCATGAACACTGAAGCTTTCTTT
TRBJ1-3	NA	TRBV12-3/TRBV12-4	NA	CATMLGNTIYF	TGTGCCACCATGCTTGGGAACACCATATATTTT
TRBJ2-1	NA	TRBV14	NA	CASSQAHLTDNEQFF	TGTGCCAGCAGCCAAGCCCACCTAACCGACAATGAGCAGTTCTTC
TRBJ2-7	NA	TRBV6-5	NA	CACNHLTVTYEQYF	TGTGCCTGTAACCACCTGACAGTCACCTACGAGCAGTACTTC
TRBJ2-7	NA	TRBV13	NA	CASSLERTQPYEQYF	TGTGCCAGCAGCTTAGAGCGCACACAACCCTACGAGCAGTACTTC
TRBJ2-5	NA	TRBV7-2	TRBD2	CASSLGLAGGRETQYF	TGTGCCAGCAGCTTAGGACTAGCGGGGGGGAGAGAGACCCAGTACTTC
TRBJ1-1	NA	TRBV19	NA	CASSKVGGNTEAFF	TGTGCCAGTAGTAAAGTGGGGGGGAACACTGAAGCTTTCTTT
TRBJ1-4	once	TRBV19	NA	CASQPSDSIYEKLFF	TGTGCCAGTCAACCGTCGGACAGTATCTATGAAAAACTGTTTTTT
TRBJ2-3	NA	TRBV7-9	NA	CASSSEVVADTQYF	TGTGCCAGCAGTTCCGAGGTCGTCGCAGATACGCAGTATTTT
TRBJ2-3	once	TRBV24-1	TRBD2	CATSDPLGTSGGAYTDTQYF	TGTGCCACCAGTGATCCCCTAGGGACTAGCGGGGGGGCTTACACAGATACGCAGTATTTT
TRBJ2-6	NA	TRBV21-1	NA	CASSKASVVSGANVLTF	TGTGCCAGCAGCAAAGCGTCCGTGGTATCCGGGGCCAACGTCCTGACTTTC
TRBJ1-3	NA	TRBV6-1	NA	CASSEGRNTIYF	TGTGCCAGCAGTGAAGGTAGAAACACCATATATTTT
TRBJ1-4	NA	TRBV5-4	NA	CASSYTGLTNEKLFF	TGTGCCAGCAGCTACACAGGGCTTACAAATGAAAAACTGTTTTTT
TRBJ1-2	NA	TRBV5-1	TRBD1	CASSPTGEYGYTF	TGCGCCAGCAGCCCGACAGGGGAATATGGCTACACCTTC
TRBJ2-1	NA	TRBV28	TRBD2	CASSPPVMGGEEQFF	TGTGCCAGCAGTCCCCCGGTGATGGGAGGGGAGGAGCAGTTCTTC
TRBJ1-2	NA	TRBV10-3	NA	CAISTQGDYGYTF	TGTGCCATCAGTACTCAGGGTGACTATGGCTACACCTTC
TRBJ1-1	NA	TRBV11-2	NA	CASSLGPRVDATEAFF	TGTGCCAGCAGCTTGGGACCCAGGGTCGACGCCACTGAAGCTTTCTTT
TRBJ2-1	NA	TRBV2	NA	CASSEATYNEQFF	TGTGCCAGCAGTGAAGCGACTTACAATGAGCAGTTCTTC
TRBJ2-7	NA	TRBV28	TRBD1	CASSKPGQVTYEQYF	TGTGCCAGCAGTAAACCGGGACAGGTCACCTACGAGCAGTACTTC
TRBJ2-7	NA	TRBV7-2	TRBD2	CASSLSGGLSDEQYF	TGTGCCAGCAGCCTTAGCGGGGGCTTGTCCGACGAGCAGTACTTC
TRBJ1-2	NA	TRBV7-2	NA	CASSEIYGGYTF	TGTGCCAGCAGCGAAATTTATGGAGGCTACACCTTC
TRBJ1-4	NA	TRBV4-1	NA	CASSQVWPAVNEKLFF	TGCGCCAGCAGCCAAGTTTGGCCTGCAGTTAATGAAAAACTGTTTTTT
TRBJ1-3	NA	TRBV3-1/TRBV3-2	NA	CASSQGRHSGNTIYF	TGTGCCAGCAGCCAAGGAAGACACTCTGGAAACACCATATATTTT
TRBJ2-7	NA	TRBV6-1	NA	CASSEGPGRSRWYEQYF	TGTGCCAGCAGTGAAGGCCCGGGCAGGTCCCGTTGGTACGAGCAGTACTTC
TRBJ1-2	NA	TRBV27	TRBD1	CASSPGTGGFPNYGYTF	TGTGCCAGCAGTCCCGGGACAGGGGGATTCCCTAACTATGGCTACACCTTC
TRBJ2-1	NA	TRBV4-3	NA	CASSQGLGGRYNEQFF	TGCGCCAGCAGCCAAGGTCTCGGGGGCCGGTACAATGAGCAGTTCTTC
TRBJ2-5	NA	TRBV7-8	TRBD2	CASSLTGLAGEQVYAETQYF	TGTGCCAGCAGCTTAACTGGACTAGCGGGAGAGCAGGTTTATGCCGAGACCCAGTACTTC
TRBJ2-5	NA	TRBV27	NA	CASRRNRETQETQYF	TGTGCCAGCAGACGTAATCGAGAGACGCAAGAGACCCAGTACTTC
TRBJ1-2	NA	TRBV5-1	NA	CASSFSPNYGYTF	TGCGCCAGCAGCTTCTCACCTAACTATGGCTACACCTTC
TRBJ2-1	NA	TRBV6-5	TRBD2	CASSWDYGAEEQFF	TGTGCCAGCAGTTGGGACTATGGGGCCGAGGAGCAGTTCTTC
TRBJ2-3	NA	TRBV30	NA	CAWSRGGGADTQYF	TGTGCCTGGAGCAGAGGGGGGGGAGCAGATACGCAGTATTTT
TRBJ1-1	NA	TRBV6-2/TRBV6-3	NA	CASSVQGNTEAFF	TGTGCCAGCAGTGTACAGGGTAACACTGAAGCTTTCTTT
TRBJ1-1	NA	TRBV19	TRBD1	CASSRDRFSNTEAFF	TGTGCCAGTAGCCGGGACAGGTTCTCGAACACTGAAGCTTTCTTT
TRBJ1-5	NA	TRBV5-4	NA	CASSLGGSNQPQHF	TGTGCCAGCAGCTTGGGAGGGAGCAATCAGCCCCAGCATTTT
TRBJ2-1	NA	TRBV19	TRBD2	CATSSGVSSYNEQFF	TGTGCCACATCTAGCGGGGTAAGCTCCTACAATGAGCAGTTCTTC
TRBJ1-2	NA	TRBV6-2/TRBV6-3	TRBD1	CASSPNPGTGGMYGYTF	TGTGCCAGCAGCCCAAACCCCGGGACAGGGGGCATGTATGGCTACACCTTC
TRBJ2-7	NA	TRBV7-3	NA	CASSSFSGPSYEQYF	TGTGCCAGCAGCTCCTTCTCCGGGCCCTCCTACGAGCAGTACTTC
TRBJ2-2	once	TRBV3-1/TRBV3-2	NA	CASSQGVSGDTGELFF	TGTGCCAGCAGCCAAGGAGTGTCAGGGGACACCGGGGAGCTGTTTTTT
TRBJ1-1	NA	TRBV19	NA	CASSREGLNTEAFF	TGTGCCAGTAGCCGTGAGGGGCTGAACACTGAAGCTTTCTTT
TRBJ2-3	NA	TRBV29-1	NA	CSVRGRVTDTQYF	TGCAGCGTCCGGGGGCGGGTCACAGATACGCAGTATTTT
TRBJ1-2	NA	TRBV19	NA	CASSIQMNYGYTF	TGTGCCAGTAGTATACAGATGAACTATGGCTACACCTTC
TRBJ2-7	NA	TRBV18	TRBD1	CASSPTLTGERAYEQYF	TGTGCCAGCTCACCTACCCTCACAGGGGAAAGGGCCTACGAGCAGTACTTC
TRBJ1-5	NA	TRBV5-1	TRBD1	CASSLGGTGIQPQHF	TGCGCCAGCAGCTTGGGGGGGACAGGGATCCAGCCCCAGCATTTT
TRBJ1-1	few	TRBV11-2	NA	CASSLSTRGTEAFF	TGTGCCAGCAGCTTATCAACCCGAGGCACTGAAGCTTTCTTT
TRBJ1-4	once	TRBV11-2	NA	CASSAVGGTGEKLFF	TGTGCCAGCAGCGCGGTGGGGGGGACGGGTGAAAAACTGTTTTTT
TRBJ2-7	NA	TRBV5-5	TRBD1	CASSTGQGAYEQYF	TGTGCCAGCAGCACAGGACAGGGGGCTTACGAGCAGTACTTC
TRBJ2-3	NA	TRBV7-8	NA	CASSPLGTSTDTQYF	TGTGCCAGCAGCCCTCTAGGAACTAGCACAGATACGCAGTATTTT
TRBJ1-1	NA	TRBV9	NA	CASSSRGDTEAFF	TGTGCCAGCAGCTCCCGGGGAGACACTGAAGCTTTCTTT
TRBJ2-7	NA	TRBV27	TRBD1	CASSSTTGTGWYEQYF	TGTGCCAGCAGTTCGACCACCGGGACAGGGTGGTACGAGCAGTACTTC
TRBJ2-2	NA	TRBV19	NA	CASSIGEGKDTGELFF	TGTGCCAGTAGTATAGGGGAAGGCAAGGACACCGGGGAGCTGTTTTTT